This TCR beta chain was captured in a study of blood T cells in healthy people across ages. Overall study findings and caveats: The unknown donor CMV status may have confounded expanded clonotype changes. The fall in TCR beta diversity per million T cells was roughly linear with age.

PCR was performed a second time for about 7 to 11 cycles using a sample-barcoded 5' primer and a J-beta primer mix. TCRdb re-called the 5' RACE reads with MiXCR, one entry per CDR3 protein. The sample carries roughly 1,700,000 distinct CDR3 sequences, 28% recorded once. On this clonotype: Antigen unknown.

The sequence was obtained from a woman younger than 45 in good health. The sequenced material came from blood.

The CDR3: CASSLEQFSEQFF. In DNA, the CDR3 is TGTGCCAGCAGCTTAGAGCAGTTTAGTGAGCAGTTCTTC. The J gene is TRBJ2-1, the V gene TRBV7-2; D gene unclear. Trimming stripped 1 base from V and 9 bases from J, with 10 bases between. CDR3 length: 13 amino acids. Germline CDR1 and CDR2: SGHTA and FQGNSA.